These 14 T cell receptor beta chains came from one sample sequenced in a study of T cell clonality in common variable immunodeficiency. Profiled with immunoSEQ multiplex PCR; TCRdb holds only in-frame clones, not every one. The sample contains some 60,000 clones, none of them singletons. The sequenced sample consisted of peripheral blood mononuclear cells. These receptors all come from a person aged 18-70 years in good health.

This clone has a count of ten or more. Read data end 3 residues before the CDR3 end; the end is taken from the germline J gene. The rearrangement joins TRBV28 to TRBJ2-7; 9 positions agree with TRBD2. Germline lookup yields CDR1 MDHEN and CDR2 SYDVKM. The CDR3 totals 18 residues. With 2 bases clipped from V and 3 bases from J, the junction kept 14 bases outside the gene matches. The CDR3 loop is CASSLRARVAGDNYEQYF. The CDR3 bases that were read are TGTGCCAGCAGTTTAAGAGCCAGAGTAGCGGGAGACAACTACGAG.

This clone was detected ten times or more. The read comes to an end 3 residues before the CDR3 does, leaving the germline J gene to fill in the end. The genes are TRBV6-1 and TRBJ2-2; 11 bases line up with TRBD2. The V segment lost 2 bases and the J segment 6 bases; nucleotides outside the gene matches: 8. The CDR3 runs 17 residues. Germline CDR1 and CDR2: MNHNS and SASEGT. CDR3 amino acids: CASSELAGGRAAGELFF. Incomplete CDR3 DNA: TGTGCCAGCAGTGAATTAGCGGGAGGGCGGGCGGCCGGGGAG.

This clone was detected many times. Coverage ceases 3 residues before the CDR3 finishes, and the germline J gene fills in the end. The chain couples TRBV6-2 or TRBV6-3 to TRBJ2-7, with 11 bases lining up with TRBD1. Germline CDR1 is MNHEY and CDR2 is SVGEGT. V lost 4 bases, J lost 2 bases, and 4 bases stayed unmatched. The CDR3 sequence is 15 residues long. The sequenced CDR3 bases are TGTGCCAGCAGTTCCGGGACAGGGGGGACCTACGAG. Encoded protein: CASSSGTGGTYE. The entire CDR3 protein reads CASSSGTGGTYEQYF.

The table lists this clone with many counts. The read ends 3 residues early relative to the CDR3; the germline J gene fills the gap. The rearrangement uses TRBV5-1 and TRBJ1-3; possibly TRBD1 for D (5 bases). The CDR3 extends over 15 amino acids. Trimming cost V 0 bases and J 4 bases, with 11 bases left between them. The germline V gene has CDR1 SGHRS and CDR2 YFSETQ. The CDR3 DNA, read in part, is TGCGCCAGCAGCTTGGCAGGGAATACCGGAAACACC. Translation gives CASSLAGNTGNT. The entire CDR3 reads CASSLAGNTGNTIYF.

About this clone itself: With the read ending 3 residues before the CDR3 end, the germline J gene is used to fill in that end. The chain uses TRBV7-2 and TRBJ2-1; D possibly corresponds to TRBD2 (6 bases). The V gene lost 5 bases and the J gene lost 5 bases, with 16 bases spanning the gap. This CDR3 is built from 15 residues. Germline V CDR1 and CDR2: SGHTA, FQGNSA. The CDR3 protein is CASSPTGSGNNEQFF. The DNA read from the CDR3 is TGTGCCAGCAGCCCTACAGGTAGCGGAAACAATGAG.

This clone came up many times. Incomplete CDR3 DNA: TGCAGTGCTAGCACTAGCGGGAAGGACGAG. Protein product: CSASTSGKDE. Given in full, the CDR3 is CSASTSGKDEQYF. V is TRBV20-1 and J is TRBJ2-7; 10 bases fit TRBD2. The read stops 3 residues short of the end of the CDR3; the missing end is completed from the germline J gene. V trimming: 3 bases; J trimming: 5 bases; junction bases outside the gene matches: 4. The CDR3 is made up of 13 amino acids. CDR1 DFQATT and CDR2 SNEGSKA come from the germline V gene (reference sequence).

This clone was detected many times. CDR3 amino acids: CASSIPSGSVGELFF. CDR3 DNA, as far as it was read: TGTGCCAGTAGTATTCCTAGCGGGAGTGTAGGGGAG. The genes are TRBV19 and TRBJ2-2; 10 nucleotides line up with TRBD2. The CDR3 end lies 3 residues beyond the end of the read and is filled in from the germline J gene. Germline V lookup: CDR1 LNHDA, CDR2 SQIVND (reference sequence). The length of the CDR3 is 15 residues. The V segment lost 3 bases and the J segment 8 bases; nucleotides outside the gene matches: 6.

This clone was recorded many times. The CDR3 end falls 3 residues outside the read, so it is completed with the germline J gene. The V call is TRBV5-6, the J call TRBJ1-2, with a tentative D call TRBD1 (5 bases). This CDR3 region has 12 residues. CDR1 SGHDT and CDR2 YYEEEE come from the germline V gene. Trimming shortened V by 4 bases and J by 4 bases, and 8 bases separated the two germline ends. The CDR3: CASSTGGYGYTF. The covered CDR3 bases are TGTGCCAGCAGCACGGGGGGCTATGGC.

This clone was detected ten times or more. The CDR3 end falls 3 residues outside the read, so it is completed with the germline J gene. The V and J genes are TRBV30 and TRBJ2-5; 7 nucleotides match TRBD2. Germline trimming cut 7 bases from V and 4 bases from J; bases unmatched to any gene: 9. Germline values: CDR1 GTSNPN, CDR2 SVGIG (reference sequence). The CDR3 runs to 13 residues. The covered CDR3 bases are TGTGCCTCGCGACTAGCAGGGATAGAGACC. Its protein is CASRLAGIET. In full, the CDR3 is CASRLAGIETQYF.

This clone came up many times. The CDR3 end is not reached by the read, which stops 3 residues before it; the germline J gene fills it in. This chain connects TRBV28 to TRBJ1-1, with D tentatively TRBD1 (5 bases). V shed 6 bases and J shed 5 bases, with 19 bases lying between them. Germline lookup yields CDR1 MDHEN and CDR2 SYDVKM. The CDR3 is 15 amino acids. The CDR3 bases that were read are TGTGCCAGCAGCCCCCGACAGAGAACGAGGACTGAA. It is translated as CASSPRQRTRTE. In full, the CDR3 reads CASSPRQRTRTEAFF.

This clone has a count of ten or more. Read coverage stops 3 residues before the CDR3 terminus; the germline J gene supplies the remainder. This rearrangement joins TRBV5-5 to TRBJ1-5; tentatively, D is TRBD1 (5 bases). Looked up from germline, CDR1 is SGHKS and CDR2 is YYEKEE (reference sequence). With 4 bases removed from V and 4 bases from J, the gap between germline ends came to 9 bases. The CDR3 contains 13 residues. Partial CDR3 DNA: TGTGCCAGCAGCCACAGGTTAAATCAGCCC. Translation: CASSHRLNQP. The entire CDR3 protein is CASSHRLNQPQHF.

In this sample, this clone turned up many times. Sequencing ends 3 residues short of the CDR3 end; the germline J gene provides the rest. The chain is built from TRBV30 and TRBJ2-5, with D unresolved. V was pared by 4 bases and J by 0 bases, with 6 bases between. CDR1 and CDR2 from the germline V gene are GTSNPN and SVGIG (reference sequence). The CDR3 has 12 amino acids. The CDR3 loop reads CAWNRDQETQYF. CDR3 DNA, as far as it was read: TGTGCCTGGAACCGGGACCAAGAGACC.

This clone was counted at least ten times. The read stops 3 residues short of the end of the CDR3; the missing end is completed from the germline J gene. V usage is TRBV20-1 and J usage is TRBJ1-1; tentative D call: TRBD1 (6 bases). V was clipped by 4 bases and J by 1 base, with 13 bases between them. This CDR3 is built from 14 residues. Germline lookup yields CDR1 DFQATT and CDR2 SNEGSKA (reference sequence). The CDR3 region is CSANIQGTNTEAFF. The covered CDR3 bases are TGCAGTGCTAATATACAGGGAACGAACACTGAA.

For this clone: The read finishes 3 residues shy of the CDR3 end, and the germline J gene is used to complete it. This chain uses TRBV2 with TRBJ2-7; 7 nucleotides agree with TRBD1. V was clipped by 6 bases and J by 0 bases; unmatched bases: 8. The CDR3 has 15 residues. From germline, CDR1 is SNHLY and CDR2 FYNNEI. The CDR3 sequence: CASSLQQGSSYEQYF. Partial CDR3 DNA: TGTGCCAGCAGCCTCCAACAGGGGAGCTCCTACGAG.